The clone carrying this T cell receptor (beta chain) was counted a few times. Antigen specificity is unknown. Researchers ran the PCR with 60 Vbeta and 13 Jbeta primers. Data came from immunoSEQ multiplex PCR; TCRdb stores just in-frame clones and leaves some out. The repertoire includes around 64,000 clones, 55% to 65% of them detected once, and 3% to 3.5% sits in the top ten. The CDR3 is made up of 13 amino acids. Between the trimmed V and J ends, which lost 4 bases and 8 bases, there was a span of 12 bases. Germline V gene data show CDR1 as LGHNA and CDR2 as YSLEER. This entry is derived from a study of cytomegalovirus exposure and HLA in healthy donors. Study-level results: Cytomegalovirus association was listed for about 160 TCR beta chains. In a later analysis, HLA-associated beta chains showed higher expansion and lower generation probabilities than comparable chains.

Sequenced sample: PBMCs. V is TRBV4-3 and J is TRBJ2-1; weak D call: TRBD1 (6 bases). The sequence came from a woman between 50 and 59 years old in good health and CMV-seronegative. DNA of the CDR3: TGCGCCAGCAGCCTGAACAGGGAGCATGAGCAGTTCTTC. Residues: CASSLNREHEQFF.